The entry below describes one TCR beta chain. Its cognate antigen is unknown. The sample originates from a study of T cells in Graves' hyperthyroidism and ophthalmopathy. Study-wide findings and caveats: Blood held most thyroid clonotypes expanded above 0.001 frequency.

CDR1 and CDR2 (germline): MNHEY, SMNVEV (reference sequence). With 0 bases clipped from V and 4 bases from J, the junction kept 11 bases outside the gene matches. This CDR3 is 18 amino acids long. Exclusion followed for patients with uncontrolled infection, other autoimmune disease, pregnancy or lactation. In making diagnoses, clinical symptoms, serum thyroxine and TRAb, thyroid ultrasound and orbital computed tomography were all used. From approximately 9.3 ml of fresh peripheral blood, PBMCs were isolated. The CDR3 regions of TCR beta were amplified from RNA transcripts. The HTBI primer set served for first-round RT-PCR of the TCR CDR3. Using its own MiXCR run on the multiplex PCR reads, TCRdb lists one record per CDR3 protein. The table includes about 520,000 distinct CDR3 sequences, around a quarter detected once.

The chain is built from TRBV27 and TRBJ1-3; 8 positions match TRBD1. The clonotype originates from a woman in her 30s with Graves' ophthalmopathy. Material: blood. The DNA of the CDR3 is TGTGCCAGCAGTTTATCCCCGCCCAGCAGGGGGCTAGGAAACACCATATATTTT. Its translation is CASSLSPPSRGLGNTIYF.